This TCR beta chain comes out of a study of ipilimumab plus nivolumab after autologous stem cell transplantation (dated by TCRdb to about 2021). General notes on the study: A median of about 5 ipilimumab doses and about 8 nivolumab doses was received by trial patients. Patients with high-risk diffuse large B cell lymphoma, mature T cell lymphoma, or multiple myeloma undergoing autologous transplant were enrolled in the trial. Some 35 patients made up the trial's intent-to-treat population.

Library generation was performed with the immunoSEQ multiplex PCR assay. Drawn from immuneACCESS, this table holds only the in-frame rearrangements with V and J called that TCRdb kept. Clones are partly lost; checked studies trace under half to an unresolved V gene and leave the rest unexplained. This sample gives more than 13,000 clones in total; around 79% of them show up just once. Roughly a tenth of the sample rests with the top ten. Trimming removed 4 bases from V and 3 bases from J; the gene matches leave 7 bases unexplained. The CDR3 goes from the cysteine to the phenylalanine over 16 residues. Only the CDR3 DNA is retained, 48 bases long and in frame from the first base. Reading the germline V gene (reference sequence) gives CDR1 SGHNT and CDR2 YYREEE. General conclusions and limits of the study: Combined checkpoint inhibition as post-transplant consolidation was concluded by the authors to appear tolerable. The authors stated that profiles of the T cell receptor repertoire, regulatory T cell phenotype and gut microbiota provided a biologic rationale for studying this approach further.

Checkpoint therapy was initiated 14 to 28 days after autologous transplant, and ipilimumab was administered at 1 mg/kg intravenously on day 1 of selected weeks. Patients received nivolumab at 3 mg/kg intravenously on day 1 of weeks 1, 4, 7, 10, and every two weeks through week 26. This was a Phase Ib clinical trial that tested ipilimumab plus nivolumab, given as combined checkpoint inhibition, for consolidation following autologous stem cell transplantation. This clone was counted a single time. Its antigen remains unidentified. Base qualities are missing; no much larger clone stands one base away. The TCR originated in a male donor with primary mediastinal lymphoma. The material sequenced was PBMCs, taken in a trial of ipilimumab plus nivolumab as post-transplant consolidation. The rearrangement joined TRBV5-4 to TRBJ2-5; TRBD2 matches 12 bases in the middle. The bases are TGTGCCAGCAGCCTGACTAGCGGGGGCCTGGAAGAGACCCAGTACTTC. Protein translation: CASSLTSGGLEETQYF.